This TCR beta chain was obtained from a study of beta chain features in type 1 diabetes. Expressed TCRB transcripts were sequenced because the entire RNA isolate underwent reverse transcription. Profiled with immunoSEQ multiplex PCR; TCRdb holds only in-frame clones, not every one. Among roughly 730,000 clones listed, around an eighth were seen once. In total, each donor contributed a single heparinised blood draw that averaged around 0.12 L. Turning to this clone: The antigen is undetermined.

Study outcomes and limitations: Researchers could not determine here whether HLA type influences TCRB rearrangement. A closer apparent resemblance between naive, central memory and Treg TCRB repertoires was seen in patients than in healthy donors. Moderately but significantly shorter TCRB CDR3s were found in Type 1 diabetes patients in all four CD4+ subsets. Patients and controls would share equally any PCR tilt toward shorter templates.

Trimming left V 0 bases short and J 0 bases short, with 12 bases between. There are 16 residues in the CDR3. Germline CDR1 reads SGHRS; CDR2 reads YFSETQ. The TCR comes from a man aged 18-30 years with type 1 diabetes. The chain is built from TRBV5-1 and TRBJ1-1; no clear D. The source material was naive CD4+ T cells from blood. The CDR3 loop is CASSLGTAWMNTEAFF. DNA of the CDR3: TGCGCCAGCAGCTTGGGCACTGCCTGGATGAACACTGAAGCTTTCTTT.